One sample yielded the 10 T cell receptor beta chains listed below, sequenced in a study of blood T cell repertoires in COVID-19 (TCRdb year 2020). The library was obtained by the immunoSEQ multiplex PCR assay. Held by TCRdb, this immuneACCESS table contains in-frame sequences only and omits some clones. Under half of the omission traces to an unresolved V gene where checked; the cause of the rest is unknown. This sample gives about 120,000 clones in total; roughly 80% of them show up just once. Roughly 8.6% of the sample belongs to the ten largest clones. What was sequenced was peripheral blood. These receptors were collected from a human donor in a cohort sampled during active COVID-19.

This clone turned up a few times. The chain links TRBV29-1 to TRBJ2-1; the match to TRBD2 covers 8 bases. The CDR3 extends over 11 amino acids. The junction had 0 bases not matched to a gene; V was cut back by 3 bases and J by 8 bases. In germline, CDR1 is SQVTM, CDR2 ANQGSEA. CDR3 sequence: CSVERGDEQFF. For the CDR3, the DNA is TGCAGCGTTGAGCGGGGGGATGAGCAGTTCTTC.

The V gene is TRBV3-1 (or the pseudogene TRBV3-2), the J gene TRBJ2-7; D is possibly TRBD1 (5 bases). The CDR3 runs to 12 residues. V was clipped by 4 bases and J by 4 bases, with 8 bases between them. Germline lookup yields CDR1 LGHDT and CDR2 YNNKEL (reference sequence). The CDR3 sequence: CASSRGQYEQYF. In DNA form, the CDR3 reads TGTGCCAGCAGCCGGGGCCAGTACGAGCAGTACTTC.

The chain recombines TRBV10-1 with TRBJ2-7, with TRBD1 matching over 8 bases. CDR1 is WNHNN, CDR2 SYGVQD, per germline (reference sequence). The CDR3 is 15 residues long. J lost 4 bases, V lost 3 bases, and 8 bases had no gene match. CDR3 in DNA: TGCGCCAGCAGTGACGGGCAGGGGGCGAGGTACGAGCAGTACTTC. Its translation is CASSDGQGARYEQYF.

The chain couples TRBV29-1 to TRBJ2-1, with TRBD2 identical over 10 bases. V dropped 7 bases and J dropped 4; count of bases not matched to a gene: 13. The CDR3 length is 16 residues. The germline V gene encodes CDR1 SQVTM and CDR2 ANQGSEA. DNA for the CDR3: TGCAGCGCGTCGGGACATCCGGGACTAGCGTACAATGAGCAGTTCTTC. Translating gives CSASGHPGLAYNEQFF.

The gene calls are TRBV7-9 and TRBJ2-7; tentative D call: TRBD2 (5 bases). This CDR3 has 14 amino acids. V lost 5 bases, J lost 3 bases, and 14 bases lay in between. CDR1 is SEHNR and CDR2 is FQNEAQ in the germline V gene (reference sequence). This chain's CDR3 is CASSPGINNYEQYF. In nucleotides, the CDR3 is TGTGCCAGCAGCCCCGGGATTAACAACTACGAGCAGTACTTC.

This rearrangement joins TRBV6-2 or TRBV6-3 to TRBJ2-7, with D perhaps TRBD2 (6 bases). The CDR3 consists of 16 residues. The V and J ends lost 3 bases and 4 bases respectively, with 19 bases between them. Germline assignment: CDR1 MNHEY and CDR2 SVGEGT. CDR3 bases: TGTGCCAGCAGTTATGGGGTAGCGGAGACAACGTACGAGCAGTACTTC. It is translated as CASSYGVAETTYEQYF.

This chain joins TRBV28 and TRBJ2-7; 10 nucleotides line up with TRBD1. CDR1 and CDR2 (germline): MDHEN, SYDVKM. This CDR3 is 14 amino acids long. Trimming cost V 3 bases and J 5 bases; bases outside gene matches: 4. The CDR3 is CASSFGDRGHEQYF. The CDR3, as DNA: TGTGCCAGCAGTTTTGGGGACAGGGGCCACGAGCAGTACTTC. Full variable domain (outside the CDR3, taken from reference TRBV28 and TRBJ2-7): DVKVTQSSRYLVKRTGEKVFLECVQDMDHENMFWYRQDPGLGLRLIYFSYDVKMKEKGDIPEGYSVSREKKERFSLILESASTNQTSMYLCASSFGDRGHEQYFGPGTRLTVT.

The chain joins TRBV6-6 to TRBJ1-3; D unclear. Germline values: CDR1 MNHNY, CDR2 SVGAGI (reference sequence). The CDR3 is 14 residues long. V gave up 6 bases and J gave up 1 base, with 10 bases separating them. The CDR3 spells CASRKEWSGNTIYF. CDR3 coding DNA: TGTGCCAGCAGGAAGGAGTGGTCTGGAAACACCATATATTTT.

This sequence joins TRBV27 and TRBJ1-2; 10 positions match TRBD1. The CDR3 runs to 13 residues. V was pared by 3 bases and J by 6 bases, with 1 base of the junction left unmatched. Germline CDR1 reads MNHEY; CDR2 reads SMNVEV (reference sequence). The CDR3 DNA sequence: TGTGCCAGCAGTTTTGGGACAGGGGATGGCTACACCTTC. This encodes CASSFGTGDGYTF.

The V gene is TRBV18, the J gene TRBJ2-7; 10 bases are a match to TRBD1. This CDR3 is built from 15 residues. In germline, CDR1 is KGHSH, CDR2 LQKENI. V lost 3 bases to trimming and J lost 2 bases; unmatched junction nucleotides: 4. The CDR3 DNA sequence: TGTGCCAGCTCACCTCGGACAGGGGGGCCCTACGAGCAGTACTTC. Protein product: CASSPRTGGPYEQYF.